The 21 T cell receptor beta chains below were found in one sample sequenced in a study of T-cell memory formation after mild COVID-19. TCRdb recomputed calls from the 5' RACE reads with MiXCR, one row per CDR3 protein. The data show under 350,000 distinct CDR3 sequences, 15% to 20% seen once. The sequenced sample consisted of PBMCs or a T cell subset sorted from them (not recorded which). The origin of the receptors is a man aged 18 to 30 who had mild COVID-19 (a few samples of this study predate the infection). Cell type and time point are not known.

This chain connects TRBV7-9 to TRBJ2-1; 12 bases align to TRBD2. Trimming at V came to 1 base and at J to 1 base, leaving 2 bases not matched to a gene. The CDR3 extends over 17 amino acids. Germline V lookup: CDR1 SEHNR, CDR2 FQNEAQ (reference sequence). The CDR3 here is CASSLGLAGASYNEQFF. CDR3 DNA sequence: TGTGCCAGCAGCTTAGGACTAGCGGGGGCTTCCTACAATGAGCAGTTCTTC.

This clonotype was detected only a few times. The J gene is TRBJ2-5, the V gene TRBV10-3; D call uncertain. V was cut by 5 bases and J by 2 bases, with 12 bases left in between. CDR1 and CDR2 (germline): ENHRY, SYGVKD. The CDR3 has 14 residues. The CDR3 DNA reads as TGTGCCATCAGTAAGGACGCAGGACAAGAGACCCAGTACTTC. This sequence encodes CAISKDAGQETQYF.

This clonotype turned up a few times. This chain connects TRBV20-1 to TRBJ1-2; D remains unclear. Germline V gene lookup returns CDR1 DFQATT and CDR2 SNEGSKA (reference sequence). The CDR3 is 15 residues long. Between the trimmed V and J ends, which lost 2 bases and 4 bases, there was a span of 17 bases. This CDR3 reads CSARPPGVAGYGYTF. The CDR3 coding sequence is TGCAGTGCTAGACCCCCCGGCGTGGCAGGCTATGGCTACACCTTC.

This clonotype has only a few counts. The genes are TRBV3-1 and TRBJ2-7; D may correspond to TRBD1 or TRBD2 (5 bases each). The V end was cut by 1 base, the J end by 7 bases, with 8 bases between. The CDR3 has 12 amino acids. Germline lookup yields CDR1 LGHDT and CDR2 YNNKEL (reference sequence). The DNA for the CDR3 is TGTGCCAGCAGCCAAGGAGGGGCAGAGCAGTACTTC. Protein product: CASSQGGAEQYF.

This clonotype was seen more than once but under ten times. This chain uses TRBV20-1 with TRBJ2-5, with 8 bases aligning to TRBD2. Germline V gives CDR1 DFQATT, CDR2 SNEGSKA (reference sequence). Germline trimming cut 6 bases from V and 5 bases from J; bases unmatched to any gene: 17. The CDR3 consists of 16 residues. The CDR3 DNA reads as TGCAGTGCAAATACCGGGACTAGGATACGATTGGAGACCCAGTACTTC. It specifies CSANTGTRIRLETQYF.

Here the CDR3 DNA reads TGTGCCTGGGACGTACACAAACTAGCGGGGGGGACTGGGGCCAACGTCCTGACTTTC. It specifies CAWDVHKLAGGTGANVLTF. The V call is TRBV30, the J call TRBJ2-6; TRBD2 aligns across 13 bases. Germline values: CDR1 GTSNPN, CDR2 SVGIG (reference sequence). V was clipped by 5 bases and J by 2 bases; unmatched bases: 12. The CDR3 runs 19 residues. The complete variable domain, with remaining parts taken from reference TRBV30 and TRBJ2-6, reads SQTIHQWPATLVQPVGSPLSLECTVEGTSNPNLYWYRQAAGRGLQLLFYSVGIGQISSEVPQNLSASRPQDRQFILSSKKLLLSDSGFYLCAWDVHKLAGGTGANVLTFGAGSRLTVL.

This clonotype was seen more than once but under ten times. The chain couples TRBV9 to TRBJ2-1, with 8 nucleotides matching TRBD2. J lost 7 bases, V lost 4 bases, and 13 bases had no gene match. From germline, CDR1 is SGDLS and CDR2 YYNGEE. CDR3 length: 16 amino acids. In DNA, the CDR3 is TGTGCCAGCAGCCCCACCCCAGCGGGGGTTGGGAATGAGCAGTTCTTC. This sequence encodes CASSPTPAGVGNEQFF.

Only a few counts were recorded for this clonotype. This chain joins TRBV5-1 and TRBJ1-1; unclear D gene. The CDR3 has 15 residues. Trimming took 1 base from V and 0 from J, leaving 10 bases between them. Germline lookup yields CDR1 SGHRS and CDR2 YFSETQ. The CDR3 region has the DNA TGCGCCAGCAGCTTGAACAGCGCCATGAACACTGAAGCTTTCTTT. Translation gives CASSLNSAMNTEAFF.

This clonotype was counted a few times. The chain carries TRBV10-3 and TRBJ2-7; TRBD2 matches 8 bases. Germline trimming cut 4 bases from V and 7 bases from J; bases unmatched to any gene: 12. This CDR3 comprises 15 residues. Germline V gene sequence: CDR1 ENHRY, CDR2 SYGVKD. Here the CDR3 reads CAISGSRGGFREQYV. The CDR3 nucleotides read TGTGCCATCAGTGGTTCCCGGGGGGGCTTTCGGGAGCAGTACGTC.

Ten or more counts support this clonotype. V is TRBV9 and J is TRBJ1-3, with D uncertain. The germline CDR1 and CDR2 sequences are SGDLS and YYNGEE. Trimming removed 2 bases at V and 2 bases at J, with 8 bases between. CDR3 size: 14 residues. CDR3 in amino acids: CASSVLSAGNTIYF. As DNA, the CDR3 is TGTGCCAGCAGCGTGCTATCGGCTGGAAACACCATATATTTT.

This clonotype was detected a few times. The chain couples TRBV14 to TRBJ2-1, with 7 bases lining up with TRBD2. Germline V gives CDR1 SGHDN, CDR2 FVKESK. J lost 3 bases, V lost 5 bases, and 4 bases had no gene match. The length of the CDR3 is 14 residues. The CDR3 sequence is CASSARDYYNEQFF. DNA of the CDR3: TGTGCCAGCAGCGCCCGGGACTACTACAATGAGCAGTTCTTC.

The chain is built from TRBV11-2 and TRBJ2-1, with D unclear. Germline V lookup: CDR1 SGHAT, CDR2 FQNNGV. This CDR3 has 15 residues. V was clipped by 8 bases and J by 0 bases, with 14 bases between them. CDR3 DNA sequence: TGTGCCAGCTCTGGGGTCACGTCCTCCTACAATGAGCAGTTCTTC. This translates into CASSGVTSSYNEQFF.

The chain couples TRBV7-2 to TRBJ2-5; D gene unclear. Germline V gene data show CDR1 as SGHTA and CDR2 as FQGNSA. CDR3 size: 15 residues. V lost 5 bases and J 2 bases, leaving 15 bases between the germline ends. The CDR3 nucleotides are TGTGCCAGCAGCCCCAGCCTCCGGCGGCAAGAGACCCAGTACTTC. Its protein is CASSPSLRRQETQYF.

The chain recombines TRBV20-1 with TRBJ1-1; a possible D gene is TRBD1 (5 bases). Trimming took 5 bases from V and 1 from J, leaving 11 bases between them. From germline, CDR1 is DFQATT and CDR2 SNEGSKA (reference sequence). The CDR3 is 13 amino acids. This CDR3 is CSAEQEPNTEAFF. CDR3 bases: TGCAGTGCTGAACAGGAACCGAACACTGAAGCTTTCTTT.

The V call is TRBV13, the J call TRBJ1-6; a possible D gene is TRBD1 (6 bases). Germline assignment: CDR1 PRHDT and CDR2 FYEKMQ (reference sequence). The CDR3 contains 16 residues. The V end lost 4 bases, the J end lost 8 bases, and 18 bases lay between the germline ends. DNA of the CDR3: TGTGCCAGCAGCTCGAGACCGGACAGTCCATATTCACCCCTCCACTTT. It yields the protein CASSSRPDSPYSPLHF. Combining the CDR3 with reference TRBV13 and TRBJ1-6 gives the whole variable domain AAGVIQSPRHLIKEKRETATLKCYPIPRHDTVYWYQQGPGQDPQFLISFYEKMQSDKGSIPDRFSAQQFSDYHSELNMSSLELGDSALYFCASSSRPDSPYSPLHFGNGTRLTVT.

This clonotype turned up a few times. The chain employs TRBV29-1 and TRBJ2-1; 9 bases align to TRBD2. After removal of 6 bases from V and 8 bases from J, the junction contained 8 bases not matched to a gene. The CDR3 totals 13 residues. CDR1 is SQVTM, CDR2 ANQGSEA, per germline. The CDR3 here is CSVVLAGQYEQFF. The CDR3 DNA is TGCAGCGTGGTACTAGCGGGTCAATATGAGCAGTTCTTC.

This sequence joins TRBV5-1 and TRBJ2-1; D gene ambiguous. This CDR3 has 16 residues. Per the germline V gene, CDR1 is SGHRS and CDR2 is YFSETQ. V was shortened by 3 bases and J by 2 bases, with 15 bases between the two germline ends. Here the CDR3 DNA reads TGCGCCAGCAGCTCGACCAGGTCCCCTGCCTACAATGAGCAGTTCTTC. It encodes CASSSTRSPAYNEQFF.

The V gene is TRBV12-3 or TRBV12-4, the J gene TRBJ2-1; D remains unclear. CDR3 length: 11 amino acids. Between the trimmed V and J ends, which lost 4 bases and 8 bases, there was a span of 6 bases. Here the CDR3 reads CASSSQYEQFF. The CDR3 coding sequence is TGTGCCAGCAGTTCCCAATATGAGCAGTTCTTC.

CDR3 sequence: CASSRSGGPNYEQYF. The CDR3 coding sequence is TGTGCCAGCAGCAGAAGCGGGGGACCAAACTACGAGCAGTACTTC. The rearrangement links TRBV7-8 to TRBJ2-7; TRBD2 agrees at 8 bases. Germline V gene sequence: CDR1 SGHVS, CDR2 FQNEAQ. The trim removed 5 bases at V and 3 bases at J, leaving 9 bases unmatched. This CDR3 has 15 residues.

The rearrangement joins TRBV4-2 to TRBJ2-7; no firm D call. Trimming cost V 0 bases and J 3 bases, with 3 bases left between them. Germline V CDR1 and CDR2: LGHNA, YNFKEQ. CDR3 length: 12 residues. The CDR3 DNA sequence: TGTGCCAGCAGCCAAGACTACTACGAGCAGTACTTC. Translated, it gives CASSQDYYEQYF.

V gene TRBV2 combines with J gene TRBJ1-1; no firm D call. CDR3 length equals 12 residues. The ends were cut back, 8 bases at V and 2 bases at J, with 9 bases in the middle. Germline CDR1 SNHLY, CDR2 FYNNEI. CDR3 loop: CASGGPNTEAFF. Here the CDR3 DNA reads TGTGCCAGCGGAGGACCTAACACTGAAGCTTTCTTT.